This paragraph covers one TCR beta chain sequence. Its antigen remains unknown. The data belong to a study of cytomegalovirus exposure and HLA in healthy donors. Study-level information: Most donors, roughly 77% of a few hundred genotyped, fell in the Caucasian-associated ancestry cluster. Study-wide findings and caveats: Previously analyzed data showed that most TCR beta V segments were productive at a frequency of about 87% or about 30%. The authors enumerated 150 to 200 TCR beta chains as linked to cytomegalovirus. The study carried out a later analysis of TCR beta sequences. It associated some 15,000 of them with specific HLA alleles at a false discovery rate of 0.05.

Trimming pared 6 bases from V and 1 base from J, leaving 10 bases between. Germline V gives CDR1 MNHNS, CDR2 SASEGT. There are 14 residues in the CDR3. The primer mix had 60 Vbeta and 13 Jbeta primers. Sequencing used immunoSEQ multiplex PCR; TCRdb keeps in-frame clones, though not all of them. The table has some 120,000 clones, roughly a tenth seen once; the top ten hold approximately 4.5%. The clonotype comes from a young woman in good health and CMV-seropositive. The source material was PBMCs. The chain employs TRBV6-1 and TRBJ1-5, with D possibly matching TRBD1 (6 bases). This CDR3 reads CASRGGGSNQPQHF. The CDR3 coding sequence is TGTGCCAGCAGAGGGGGAGGGAGCAATCAGCCCCAGCATTTT.